Listed below are T cell receptor beta chains from one sample, sequenced in a study of blood T cell repertoires in COVID-19. Libraries were prepared by immunoSEQ multiplex PCR; TCRdb keeps only in-frame clonotypes and omits some of them. The sample shows over 130,000 clones, 84% of them seen only once. Sample: peripheral blood. The receptors derive from a man aged 65 to 85 with acute or convalescent COVID-19. The CDR3 runs from the conserved cysteine through the conserved F or W. A D gene is named only where the DNA matches it firmly. Some rows mark clone size as missing; the rest say once, few, many or name a class of expanded clone.

D: TRBD2; V: TRBV10-2; J: TRBJ2-7; size: many; CDR3: CASSRAGDQSSYEQYF; DNA: TGCGCCAGCAGTAGGGCGGGAGACCAAAGCTCCTACGAGCAGTACTTC
D: .; V: TRBV15; J: TRBJ1-2; size: .; CDR3: CATSWGERYGYTF; DNA: TGTGCCACCAGCTGGGGGGAGCGCTATGGCTACACCTTC
D: .; V: TRBV11-2; J: TRBJ2-3; size: .; CDR3: CASSESVRGIDTQYF; DNA: TGTGCCAGCAGCGAAAGCGTTCGGGGGATAGATACGCAGTATTTT
D: TRBD1; V: TRBV28; J: TRBJ1-1; size: once; CDR3: CASSTGTGRAQMNTEAFF; DNA: TGTGCCAGCAGTACGGGGACAGGGCGTGCTCAAATGAACACTGAAGCTTTCTTT
D: .; V: TRBV10-3; J: TRBJ1-1; size: .; CDR3: CAIRQNTEAFF; DNA: TGTGCCATCAGACAGAACACTGAAGCTTTCTTT
D: .; V: TRBV11-2; J: TRBJ2-5; size: once; CDR3: CASSLASGSQGTQYF; DNA: TGTGCCAGCAGCTTAGCCTCGGGGTCCCAAGGGACCCAGTACTTC
D: .; V: TRBV11-2; J: TRBJ2-7; size: .; CDR3: CASSLGTNRGRNEQYF; DNA: TGTGCCAGCAGCTTAGGGACTAATAGGGGACGGAACGAGCAGTACTTC
D: .; V: TRBV5-1; J: TRBJ2-7; size: .; CDR3: CASSLLESDEQYF; DNA: TGCGCCAGCAGCTTGCTAGAATCGGACGAGCAGTACTTC
D: .; V: TRBV5-1; J: TRBJ1-1; size: .; CDR3: CASSRGQTEHTEAFF; DNA: TGCGCCAGCAGCCGTGGACAGACTGAACACACTGAAGCTTTCTTT
D: TRBD2; V: TRBV20-1; J: TRBJ2-1; size: .; CDR3: CSASRASGAYNEQFF; DNA: TGCAGTGCTAGTCGGGCTAGCGGGGCCTACAATGAGCAGTTCTTC
D: .; V: TRBV3-1/TRBV3-2; J: TRBJ2-5; size: .; CDR3: CASSPRGTETQYF; DNA: TGTGCCAGCAGCCCTCGCGGGACAGAGACCCAGTACTTC
D: TRBD2; V: TRBV6-5; J: TRBJ2-7; size: once; CDR3: CASSYSTGTSFAQYF; DNA: TGTGCCAGCAGTTACTCAACCGGGACTAGCTTTGCGCAGTACTTC
D: TRBD1; V: TRBV19; J: TRBJ2-6; size: .; CDR3: CASRGTGVRANVLTF; DNA: TGTGCCAGTAGGGGAACAGGGGTAAGGGCCAACGTCCTGACTTTC
D: TRBD2; V: TRBV7-2; J: TRBJ2-1; size: .; CDR3: CASSLESGGRAGNEQFF; DNA: TGTGCCAGCAGCTTAGAGTCGGGGGGGAGGGCCGGTAATGAGCAGTTCTTC
D: .; V: TRBV7-2; J: TRBJ2-1; size: few; CDR3: CASSLNTNSYNEQFF; DNA: TGTGCCAGCAGCTTAAACACGAACTCCTACAATGAGCAGTTCTTC